This T cell receptor beta chain derives from a study of shared clonotypes between healthy human individuals. Whole-study context: CD4 naive and memory got three plates each, CD8 naive two, CD8 memory one. Study conclusions and caveats: Sorted-subset sequencing was shown by rarefaction to be incomplete despite large depth.

This CDR3 spans 15 amino acids. The V gene lost 0 bases and the J gene lost 6 bases, with 14 bases spanning the gap. Germline CDR1 reads SGDLS; CDR2 reads YYNGEE. In the case of this clone: Its antigen is not known.

Sequencing was performed with immunoSEQ multiplex PCR; in TCRdb, only in-frame clones are kept and a portion is missing. The sample consists of almost 700,000 clones, under 95% of them appearing once. Positively selected for CCR7, the CD45RO-negative cells used as naive CD8 cells excluded terminally differentiated effector memory CD45RA+ cells. The sequenced sample was naive CD8+ T cells sorted from blood. This clonotype was sampled from a man younger than 45 in good health. The V and J genes are TRBV9 and TRBJ2-3; tentatively, D is TRBD1 or TRBD2 (5 bases each). This chain's CDR3 is CASSVEGTNIDTQYF. The CDR3 nucleotides read TGTGCCAGCAGCGTAGAAGGGACCAATATCGATACGCAGTATTTT.